The 21 T cell receptor beta chains below all came from one sample that was sequenced in a study of identifying expanded T cells in peripheral blood. Sequencing was performed with immunoSEQ multiplex PCR; in TCRdb, only in-frame clones are kept and a portion is missing. This table has around 81,000 clones, about 88% appearing once. Sequenced input: blood. The receptors shown here come from a person aged 18-69 years in good health.

This clone has only one observation. V usage is TRBV11-2 and J usage is TRBJ1-6; D not certain. The germline gives CDR1 SGHAT, CDR2 FQNNGV. Trimming took 2 bases from V and 6 from J, leaving 8 bases between them. This CDR3 is 14 amino acids long. DNA for the CDR3: TGTGCCAGCAGCTTATTCGACTTTAATTCACCCCTCCACTTT. Protein sequence: CASSLFDFNSPLHF.

The V and J genes are TRBV4-1 and TRBJ2-5; TRBD1 agrees at 7 bases. The V gene end was trimmed by 1 base and the J gene end by 5 bases; junction bases not matched to a gene: 10. CDR3 length: 16 residues. CDR1 MGHRA and CDR2 YSYEKL come from the germline V gene. CDR3 in DNA: TGCGCCAGCAGCCAAGTGGGACAGCCCGGAACGGAGACCCAGTACTTC. This translates into CASSQVGQPGTETQYF.

The J gene is TRBJ2-5, the V gene TRBV18; possible D gene TRBD1, 6 bases. The length of the CDR3 is 13 residues. CDR1 is KGHSH and CDR2 is LQKENI in the germline V gene. The V end lost 9 bases, the J end lost 3 bases, and 14 bases lay between the germline ends. In DNA form, the CDR3 reads TGTGCCAGTAAGCCGCCAGGGGAAGAGACCCAGTACTTC. Translated, it gives CASKPPGEETQYF.

The genes are TRBV7-9 and TRBJ1-1; 7 bases are a match to TRBD1. The CDR3 has 16 amino acids. The germline V gene encodes CDR1 SEHNR and CDR2 FQNEAQ (reference sequence). The ends lost 5 bases at V and 2 bases at J; junction bases unmatched: 11. The CDR3 sequence: CASSPHETGYNTEAFF. The DNA of the CDR3 is TGTGCCAGCAGCCCGCATGAGACAGGGTATAACACTGAAGCTTTCTTT.

V is TRBV11-3 and J is TRBJ1-6; D uncertain. CDR3 size: 19 residues. CDR1 and CDR2 from the germline V gene are SGHNT and YENEEA. The CDR3 reads CDRIQVRCFFLTLNSPLHF. The CDR3 coding sequence is TGTGACAGAATTCAGGTGCGATGTTTTTTTTTGACTCTGAATTCACCCCTCCACTTT.

The chain joins TRBV6-4 to TRBJ1-1; D remains unclear. V was trimmed by 5 bases and J by 5 bases, leaving 6 bases between them. Germline CDR1 is MRHNA and CDR2 is SNTAGT. The CDR3 is made up of 11 amino acids. The CDR3 here is CASSLVTEAFF. Written as DNA, the CDR3 is TGTGCCAGCAGTTTAGTGACTGAAGCTTTCTTT.

This chain joins TRBV5-1 and TRBJ2-1; D possibly corresponds to TRBD2 (5 bases). The CDR3 is 15 amino acids. V was shortened by 0 bases and J by 0 bases, with 7 bases between the two germline ends. Germline lookup yields CDR1 SGHRS and CDR2 YFSETQ. CDR3 in amino acids: CASSLVRASYNEQFF. The DNA for the CDR3 is TGCGCCAGCAGCTTGGTGCGGGCCTCCTACAATGAGCAGTTCTTC.

The chain uses TRBV6-1 and TRBJ1-3; D is unclear. Germline assignment: CDR1 MNHNS and CDR2 SASEGT. V was cut by 7 bases and J by 3 bases, with 16 bases left in between. The length of the CDR3 is 15 residues. In DNA form, the CDR3 reads TGTGCCAGCAAGGCCGGGAGTACCAGTGGAAACACCATATATTTT. Translating it yields CASKAGSTSGNTIYF.

V is TRBV5-4 and J is TRBJ1-6, with D tentatively TRBD1 (6 bases). The CDR3 extends over 13 amino acids. Germline CDR1 is SGHNT and CDR2 is YYREEE (reference sequence). The germline V and J ends were trimmed by 3 bases and 7 bases, with 8 bases remaining between them. CDR3 in DNA: TGTGCCAGCAGCTCGACAGGAAATTCACCCCTCCACTTT. The encoded protein is CASSSTGNSPLHF.

V and J are TRBV7-2 and TRBJ2-3; tentative D call: TRBD2 (6 bases). The germline V gene encodes CDR1 SGHTA and CDR2 FQGNSA. CDR3 length: 12 residues. With 4 bases removed from V and 12 bases from J, the gap between germline ends came to 14 bases. The CDR3 DNA follows: TGTGCCAGCAGCTATAACGGACTAAACCAGTATTTT. Its translation: CASSYNGLNQYF.

In its sample, this clone was seen once. The chain links TRBV6-6 to TRBJ2-1, with TRBD2 matching 7 bases. V lost 4 bases and J lost 6; bases outside the gene matches: 9. Germline loops: CDR1 MNHNY, CDR2 SVGAGI (reference sequence). CDR3 length: 15 residues. In DNA form, the CDR3 reads TGTGCCAGCAGTTGGGAGGGGTCCGGGGTCAATGAGCAGTTCTTC. Translating gives CASSWEGSGVNEQFF.

This rearrangement joins TRBV7-8 to TRBJ2-3, with D uncertain. The CDR3 has 15 residues. V shed 1 base and J shed 3 bases, with 11 bases lying between them. Germline assignment: CDR1 SGHVS and CDR2 FQNEAQ. This chain's CDR3 is CASSLGATPTDTQYF. For the CDR3, the DNA is TGTGCCAGCAGCTTAGGGGCAACCCCGACAGATACGCAGTATTTT.

This sequence joins TRBV6-5 and TRBJ1-5; D unresolved. CDR3 size: 15 residues. In germline, CDR1 is MNHEY, CDR2 SVGAGI. Trimming removed 0 bases from V and 6 bases from J, with 12 bases in between. The CDR3, as DNA: TGTGCCAGCAGTTACTCGAAAACGTCATTTCAGCCCCAGCATTTT. Amino acids: CASSYSKTSFQPQHF.

J is TRBJ2-2 and V is TRBV6-5; either TRBD1 or TRBD2 may fit D (5 bases each). Trimming took 6 bases from V and 7 from J, leaving 18 bases between them. This CDR3 comprises 15 residues. Germline lookup yields CDR1 MNHEY and CDR2 SVGAGI. The CDR3 is CASSLRGGLVGELFF. The CDR3 DNA reads as TGTGCCAGCAGCCTTCGTGGGGGATTGGTCGGGGAGCTGTTTTTT.

The V call is TRBV11-2, the J call TRBJ2-1, with 8 nucleotides matching TRBD1. V shed 5 bases and J 15 bases; nucleotides not matched to a gene: 12. The CDR3 extends over 13 amino acids. Germline CDR1 reads SGHAT; CDR2 reads FQNNGV. The CDR3: CASSRGQGTGTFF. For the CDR3, the DNA is TGTGCCAGCAGCAGAGGACAGGGAACTGGTACGTTCTTC.

The gene calls are TRBV7-9 and TRBJ2-4; 11 nucleotides line up with TRBD1. Looked up from germline, CDR1 is SEHNR and CDR2 is FQNEAQ (reference sequence). The trim removed 4 bases at V and 16 bases at J, leaving 3 bases unmatched. The CDR3 is 11 amino acids. This chain's CDR3 is CASSSGQGEYF. The CDR3 DNA reads as TGTGCCAGCAGCTCGGGACAGGGGGAATACTTC.

This clone appeared once. The gene calls are TRBV15 and TRBJ2-5; 13 bases match TRBD2. CDR1 LNHNV and CDR2 YYDKDF come from the germline V gene (reference sequence). Trimming removed 2 bases from V and 1 base from J; junction bases left unmatched: 1. The length of the CDR3 is 16 residues. CDR3 bases: TGTGCCACCAGCAGAAGGACTAGCGGGGGCCAAGAGACCCAGTACTTC. Its translation: CATSRRTSGGQETQYF.

The chain uses TRBV7-2 and TRBJ2-2, with D perhaps TRBD1 or TRBD2 (5 bases each). Trimming removed 3 bases at V and 0 bases at J, with 8 bases between. The CDR3 loop spans 15 amino acids. Germline V gene data show CDR1 as SGHTA and CDR2 as FQGNSA. The CDR3 sequence is CASSFWGSNTGELFF. The CDR3 DNA follows: TGTGCCAGCAGCTTTTGGGGGTCGAACACCGGGGAGCTGTTTTTT.

The V and J genes are TRBV6-6 and TRBJ2-7; D not certain. CDR1 MNHNY and CDR2 SVGAGI come from the germline V gene (reference sequence). The length of the CDR3 is 13 residues. Trimming took off 7 bases at V and 0 bases at J, with 10 bases between the two ends. The CDR3 DNA follows: TGTGCCAGCACGGCCTTGAGCTCCTACGAGCAGTACTTC. Protein sequence: CASTALSSYEQYF.

About this clone: One end of the junction fails to match germline, which may point to a read error. The rearrangement joins TRBV7-8 to TRBJ1-1; D may be TRBD1 (6 bases). Germline CDR1 reads SGHVS; CDR2 reads FQNEAQ. The CDR3 extends over 15 amino acids. The CDR3 DNA is TGTGCCAGCACCTTACCCAGGGGTAGGAACACTGAAGCTTTCTTT. Protein: CASTLPRGRNTEAFF.

The chain links TRBV7-9 to TRBJ1-1, with 7 bases lining up with TRBD1. The CDR3 extends over 13 amino acids. Germline-derived CDR1 and CDR2 are SEHNR and FQNEAQ (reference sequence). Trimming removed 4 bases from V and 5 bases from J; junction bases left unmatched: 4. Here the CDR3 DNA reads TGTGCCAGCAGCTGGCCAGGGGGGACTGAAGCTTTCTTT. Translation: CASSWPGGTEAFF.